This T cell receptor (beta chain) was captured in a study of T cell repertoires in cytomegalovirus infection. There are 15 residues in the CDR3. Germline V gene sequence: CDR1 SGHNT, CDR2 YENEEA. Trimming shortened V by 5 bases and J by 1 base, and 11 bases separated the two germline ends. Worth noting for this clonotype: Its antigen is still unknown.

TCRdb passed the reads through MiXCR, listing each CDR3 protein once. The sample contains roughly 700,000 distinct CDR3 sequences, approximately 33% of which appear only once. The sequence came from a human donor in good health (CMV status not recorded). Some clones in this sample may be carry-over from other donors' samples. V gene TRBV11-3 combines with J gene TRBJ2-2; no reliable D call. The source was cultured PBMCs, collected from culture after CMV antigen stimulation. The chain's CDR3 is CASSRDQKNTGELFF. The CDR3 nucleotides are TGTGCCAGCAGCAGAGACCAGAAGAACACCGGGGAGCTGTTTTTT.